This T cell receptor (beta chain) stems from a study of blood T cell repertoires in COVID-19. Turning to the study itself: Specimens from acute and convalescent COVID-19 originated in the United States, Italy and Spain. T cells, B-cell-depleted T cells, or PBMCs supplied cDNA or gDNA.

The V and J ends lost 3 bases and 7 bases respectively, with 12 bases between them. Germline values: CDR1 SGHAT, CDR2 FQNNGV. This CDR3 has 13 residues. Per the original methods: Amplification from reference gene primers served as the basis for estimated nucleated cell counts. The repertoire was sequenced with immunoSEQ multiplex PCR; TCRdb's copy has only in-frame clones and lacks some. V, J and clone size are those of that table, while D and trimming were read from the DNA. The sample shows 25,000 to 35,000 clones, around 83% of them seen only once. Sequencing was done on a sample of peripheral blood. V is TRBV11-2 and J is TRBJ1-2, with a possible D match to TRBD1 (5 bases). This receptor was obtained from a man in his sixties or seventies with active COVID-19. The CDR3 bases are TGTGCCAGCAGCTTTACGCAGGGCTCTGGCTACACCTTC. Translation gives CASSFTQGSGYTF.